These 17 T cell receptor beta chains share one sample of origin, sequenced in a study of cytotoxic CD8 clonotypes in ibrutinib-treated CLL (dated by TCRdb to about 2021). Libraries were prepared through the immunoSEQ multiplex PCR assay. TCRdb mirrors the immuneACCESS table, restricted to in-frame sequences. Some clones are absent from its copies; in checked studies, under half trace to an unresolved V gene, and the reason for the others is unknown. For this sample there are 17,000 or so clones; around 80% appear just once. The top ten clones comprise about a sixth of the sample. The sequencing here drew on PBMCs, taken before ibrutinib treatment. The source is a human donor with chronic lymphocytic leukemia.

In this sample, this clone turned up a few times. The rearrangement uses TRBV30 and TRBJ1-5, with D possibly matching TRBD1 (6 bases). The CDR3 length is 13 residues. Germline CDR1 GTSNPN, CDR2 SVGIG (reference sequence). With 2 bases removed from V and 4 bases from J, the gap between germline ends came to 9 bases. The CDR3, as DNA: TGTGCCTGGAGTTCGCAGGGGAATCAGCCCCAGCATTTT. Its protein is CAWSSQGNQPQHF.

The chain couples TRBV10-3 to TRBJ2-7; 7 bases align to TRBD2. The ends lost 8 bases at V and 3 bases at J; junction bases unmatched: 7. Germline values: CDR1 ENHRY, CDR2 SYGVKD. The CDR3 spans 13 residues. For the CDR3, the DNA is TGTGCCATCGAGGCTAGCGGTGGCTACGAGCAGTACTTC. The encoded protein is CAIEASGGYEQYF.

This clone appeared a single time. The chain is built from TRBV9 and TRBJ1-2; D is undetermined. This CDR3 has 11 amino acids. The germline V gene encodes CDR1 SGDLS and CDR2 YYNGEE. V was trimmed by 4 bases and J by 8 bases, leaving 9 bases between them. CDR3 DNA: TGTGCCAGCAGCTCCCGGGAAGGCTACACCTTC. Its translation: CASSSREGYTF.

V is TRBV7-6 and J is TRBJ2-2; no clear D gene. Trimming cost V 3 bases and J 5 bases, with 7 bases left between them. Germline CDR1 is SGHVS and CDR2 is FNYEAQ. This CDR3 region has 13 residues. Here the CDR3 DNA reads TGTGCCAGCAGCTTTGGGATTACCGGGGAGCTGTTTTTT. Translating gives CASSFGITGELFF.

The rearrangement links TRBV9 to TRBJ2-1; no clear D gene. In germline, CDR1 is SGDLS, CDR2 YYNGEE. This CDR3 spans 15 amino acids. With 1 base removed from V and 5 bases from J, the gap between germline ends came to 13 bases. The CDR3, as DNA: TGTGCCAGCAGCGTAACTGACCCCCCTAACAATGAGCAGTTCTTC. Its protein is CASSVTDPPNNEQFF.

The chain couples TRBV9 to TRBJ2-2; no definite D call. Trimming removed 4 bases from V and 7 bases from J, with 20 bases in between. The CDR3 is 16 residues long. Per germline, CDR1 SGDLS and CDR2 YYNGEE. CDR3 in amino acids: CASSPPRGQKGGELFF. In DNA, the CDR3 is TGTGCCAGCAGCCCCCCCCGTGGCCAAAAGGGCGGGGAGCTGTTTTTT. The full variable domain, rest sourced from reference TRBV9 and TRBJ2-2, is DSGVTQTPKHLITATGQRVTLRCSPRSGDLSVYWYQQSLDQGLQFLIQYYNGEERAKGNILERFSAQQFPDLHSELNLSSLELGDSALYFCASSPPRGQKGGELFFGEGSRLTVL.

The chain carries TRBV5-6 and TRBJ2-3, with TRBD2 as a possible D gene (6 bases). V was pared by 2 bases and J by 3 bases, with 13 bases between. This CDR3 is built from 15 residues. Germline CDR1 reads SGHDT; CDR2 reads YYEEEE. The CDR3 DNA follows: TGTGCCAGCAGCTTTAGTCTAGCGCTTACAGATACGCAGTATTTT. Protein: CASSFSLALTDTQYF. The full variable domain, its missing parts supplied by reference TRBV5-6 and TRBJ2-3, is DAGVTQSPTHLIKTRGQQVTLRCSPKSGHDTVSWYQQALGQGPQFIFQYYEEEERQRGNFPDRFSGHQFPNYSSELNVNALLLGDSALYLCASSFSLALTDTQYFGPGTRLTVL.

The rearrangement uses TRBV5-5 and TRBJ2-3; 8 bases agree with TRBD1. CDR1 is SGHKS, CDR2 YYEKEE, per germline (reference sequence). The length of the CDR3 is 18 residues. V lost 2 bases, J lost 2 bases, and 13 bases stayed unmatched. Here the CDR3 DNA reads TGTGCCAGCAGCTTACGGGGACCCGACAGGGGAGCCACAGATACGCAGTATTTT. As protein: CASSLRGPDRGATDTQYF.

The chain recombines TRBV7-9 with TRBJ2-5; TRBD2 might be the D (6 bases). The CDR3 sequence is 13 residues long. Looked up from germline, CDR1 is SEHNR and CDR2 is FQNEAQ (reference sequence). V was trimmed by 7 bases and J by 0 bases, leaving 9 bases between them. CDR3 DNA sequence: TGTGCCAGCAACCGGGGGTACCAAGAGACCCAGTACTTC. Translating it yields CASNRGYQETQYF.

V is TRBV27 and J is TRBJ2-3, with TRBD1 identical over 9 bases. The CDR3 is made up of 14 amino acids. Germline V CDR1 and CDR2: MNHEY, SMNVEV (reference sequence). Trimming at V came to 5 bases and at J to 4 bases, leaving 4 bases not matched to a gene. The CDR3 protein is CASSPRTGADTQYF. CDR3 bases: TGTGCCAGCAGTCCGAGGACAGGGGCAGATACGCAGTATTTT.

The CDR3, as DNA: TGCGCCAGCGCCCGGGACAGGGGGAGGACTAATGAAAAACTGTTTTTT. It encodes CASARDRGRTNEKLFF. The chain combines TRBV5-1 with TRBJ1-4; 11 bases align to TRBD1. There are 16 residues in the CDR3. The trim removed 7 bases at V and 2 bases at J, leaving 7 bases unmatched. Germline values: CDR1 SGHRS, CDR2 YFSETQ. Variable domain in full (rest from reference TRBV5-1 and TRBJ1-4): KAGVTQTPRYLIKTRGQQVTLSCSPISGHRSVSWYQQTPGQGLQFLFEYFSETQRNKGNFPGRFSGRQFSNSRSEMNVSTLELGDSALYLCASARDRGRTNEKLFFGSGTQLSVL.

This rearrangement joins TRBV6-6 to TRBJ2-7; D is perhaps TRBD2 (6 bases). V was clipped by 6 bases and J by 3 bases, with 15 bases between them. This CDR3 has 14 amino acids. Germline V gene lookup returns CDR1 MNHNY and CDR2 SVGAGI (reference sequence). The CDR3 DNA reads TGTGCCAGCAGGCCTCAGGGAGGTGGCTACGAGCAGTACTTC. Translating gives CASRPQGGGYEQYF.

This clone was picked up one time. This sequence joins TRBV9 and TRBJ2-1; D unresolved. Germline assignment: CDR1 SGDLS and CDR2 YYNGEE. The V and J ends lost 4 bases and 3 bases respectively, with 14 bases between them. This CDR3 is built from 15 residues. In nucleotides, the CDR3 is TGTGCCAGCAGCCCTACCGCAGGAATCTACAATGAGCAGTTCTTC. Its translation is CASSPTAGIYNEQFF.

The V call is TRBV28, the J call TRBJ1-5; no firm D call. The germline V gene has CDR1 MDHEN and CDR2 SYDVKM. CDR3 size: 13 residues. Trimming pared 4 bases from V and 5 bases from J, leaving 9 bases between. CDR3 in amino acids: CASSSPIDQPQHF. The DNA for the CDR3 is TGTGCCAGCAGTTCCCCAATCGATCAGCCCCAGCATTTT.

V is TRBV5-4 and J is TRBJ2-7, with D unclear. Trimming took off 0 bases at V and 6 bases at J, with 10 bases between the two ends. CDR1 and CDR2 (germline): SGHNT, YYREEE (reference sequence). This CDR3 contains 13 residues. CDR3 protein: CASSLEEFREQYF. The CDR3 DNA reads TGTGCCAGCAGCTTGGAGGAGTTTCGCGAGCAGTACTTC.

The rearrangement links TRBV11-2 to TRBJ2-1, with 11 bases aligning to TRBD2. J gave up 7 bases and V 5 bases, and 4 bases lay outside the gene matches. Germline CDR1 reads SGHAT; CDR2 reads FQNNGV. This CDR3 has 14 residues. CDR3 amino acids: CASSLAGGLNEQFF. CDR3 DNA sequence: TGTGCCAGCAGCCTAGCGGGAGGCCTAAATGAGCAGTTCTTC.

The rearrangement joins TRBV28 to TRBJ2-1; 7 positions agree with TRBD2. The CDR3 totals 12 residues. Looked up from germline, CDR1 is MDHEN and CDR2 is SYDVKM. V trimming: 6 bases; J trimming: 6 bases; junction bases outside the gene matches: 2. CDR3 protein: CASRSSGNEQFF. The CDR3 region has the DNA TGTGCCAGCAGGTCTAGCGGCAATGAGCAGTTCTTC. The whole variable domain, filled in from reference TRBV28 and TRBJ2-1, reads DVKVTQSSRYLVKRTGEKVFLECVQDMDHENMFWYRQDPGLGLRLIYFSYDVKMKEKGDIPEGYSVSREKKERFSLILESASTNQTSMYLCASRSSGNEQFFGPGTRLTVL.